This passage covers 27 T cell receptor beta chains from one sample sequenced in a study of cytomegalovirus exposure and HLA in healthy donors. The primer mix had 60 Vbeta and 13 Jbeta primers. Clones were sequenced by immunoSEQ multiplex PCR, and TCRdb holds only the in-frame ones, with some missing. Among more than 85,000 clones listed, around 77% were seen once. Source material: PBMCs. The source is a boy younger than 18 in good health and CMV-seronegative.

This rearrangement joins TRBV28 to TRBJ2-7, with 9 bases that match TRBD1. Trimming took 5 bases from V and 2 from J; bases not matched to a gene: 7. Germline CDR1 reads MDHEN; CDR2 reads SYDVKM. The length of the CDR3 is 15 residues. CDR3 in DNA: TGTGCCAGCAGTACGGGGACAGGGCCCCCCTACGAGCAGTACTTC. Encoded protein: CASSTGTGPPYEQYF.

The CDR3: CASSYDRGGQPQHF. As DNA, the CDR3 is TGTGCCAGCAGCTACGACAGGGGCGGGCAGCCCCAGCATTTT. The chain uses TRBV5-6 and TRBJ1-5; 8 bases are shared with TRBD1. V shed 3 bases and J 7 bases; nucleotides not matched to a gene: 6. This CDR3 spans 14 amino acids. Germline V CDR1 and CDR2: SGHDT, YYEEEE.

The CDR3 bases are TGTGCCTGGACCGACAGTAGCAATCAGCCCCAGCATTTT. This encodes CAWTDSSNQPQHF. The chain joins TRBV30 to TRBJ1-5, with TRBD1 as a possible D gene (5 bases). Looked up from germline, CDR1 is GTSNPN and CDR2 is SVGIG (reference sequence). Trimming cost V 4 bases and J 0 bases, with 7 bases left between them. CDR3 size: 13 residues.

The chain has TRBV7-9 and TRBJ2-7; D remains ambiguous. The CDR3 contains 18 residues. Trimming left V 5 bases short and J 3 bases short, with 26 bases between. Germline values: CDR1 SEHNR, CDR2 FQNEAQ (reference sequence). Here the CDR3 reads CASSLLLTLQSTVYEQYF. The CDR3 DNA reads TGTGCCAGCAGCCTCCTACTGACCCTACAGTCGACGGTCTACGAGCAGTACTTC.

V is TRBV27 and J is TRBJ1-5; D remains unclear. The CDR3 consists of 15 residues. Trimming cost V 5 bases and J 0 bases, with 11 bases left between them. The germline V gene encodes CDR1 MNHEY and CDR2 SMNVEV (reference sequence). CDR3 sequence (DNA): TGTGCCAGCAGTCCTTACCCAGGTAGCAATCAGCCCCAGCATTTT. Protein: CASSPYPGSNQPQHF.

This sequence joins TRBV27 and TRBJ1-1; TRBD1 is a possible D gene (6 bases). The V gene lost 4 bases and the J gene lost 6 bases, with 15 bases spanning the gap. The CDR3 spans 14 residues. The V gene's germline CDR1 is MNHEY and CDR2 SMNVEV (reference sequence). CDR3 sequence: CASSYNLGQSEAFF. Written as DNA, the CDR3 is TGTGCCAGCAGTTATAATCTCGGACAGTCTGAAGCTTTCTTT.

V and J are TRBV7-2 and TRBJ2-7; possibly TRBD1 for D (6 bases). Per germline, CDR1 SGHTA and CDR2 FQGNSA. The CDR3 is 17 residues long. Trimming left V 5 bases short and J 3 bases short, with 23 bases between. The CDR3 spells CASSTRAGDLLYYEQYF. The CDR3, as DNA: TGTGCCAGCAGCACCCGAGCAGGGGATCTCCTCTACTACGAGCAGTACTTC. Full variable domain (outside the CDR3, taken from reference TRBV7-2 and TRBJ2-7): GAGVSQSPSNKVTEKGKDVELRCDPISGHTALYWYRQSLGQGLEFLIYFQGNSAPDKSGLPSDRFSAERTGGSVSTLTIQRTQQEDSAVYLCASSTRAGDLLYYEQYFGPGTRLTVT.

CDR3: CAWSGLADTQYF. The CDR3 nucleotides are TGTGCCTGGAGTGGGCTAGCGGACACGCAGTATTTT. The rearrangement links TRBV30 to TRBJ2-3, with 7 bases that match TRBD2. Germline CDR1 is GTSNPN and CDR2 is SVGIG (reference sequence). The CDR3 extends over 12 amino acids. The ends lost 1 base at V and 9 bases at J; junction bases unmatched: 4.

This chain links TRBV9 with TRBJ1-2; a possible D gene is TRBD1 (6 bases). The CDR3 extends over 15 amino acids. Germline V gives CDR1 SGDLS, CDR2 YYNGEE. V was shortened by 4 bases and J by 6 bases, with 19 bases between the two germline ends. For the CDR3, the DNA is TGTGCCAGCAGCCCACTCGGCCGGACAGACAATGGCTACACCTTC. Protein sequence: CASSPLGRTDNGYTF.

The chain couples TRBV28 to TRBJ1-1; 10 nucleotides line up with TRBD1. Germline V gives CDR1 MDHEN, CDR2 SYDVKM. The CDR3 contains 16 residues. With V trimmed by 8 bases and J by 1 base, 10 bases remained unmatched. CDR3 nucleotides: TGTGCCAGCCGTCCCGGGACAGGGGCGGGGAACACTGAAGCTTTCTTT. This encodes CASRPGTGAGNTEAFF.

This clone was observed a few times. The V gene is TRBV27, the J gene TRBJ1-1; D is unresolved. Germline lookup yields CDR1 MNHEY and CDR2 SMNVEV (reference sequence). Between the trimmed V and J ends, which lost 7 bases and 1 base, there was a span of 13 bases. The CDR3 covers 14 residues. CDR3 amino acids: CASTTGSRNTEAFF. Written as DNA, the CDR3 is TGTGCCAGCACAACCGGGAGTCGGAACACTGAAGCTTTCTTT.

This clone was counted only a few times. The chain links TRBV29-1 to TRBJ1-2; no clear D. The CDR3 consists of 13 residues. The germline CDR1 and CDR2 sequences are SQVTM and ANQGSEA. V lost 6 bases to trimming and J lost 1 base, with 12 bases between them. CDR3 nucleotides: TGCAGCGTCAACGTCGGTGGTAACTATGGCTACACCTTC. Translating it yields CSVNVGGNYGYTF.

V is TRBV9 and J is TRBJ1-2; 9 bases line up with TRBD1. CDR3 length equals 15 residues. Germline lookup yields CDR1 SGDLS and CDR2 YYNGEE. V was clipped by 3 bases and J by 7 bases; unmatched bases: 10. CDR3 in DNA: TGTGCCAGCAGCGGTGTGGAACAGGGGGCTATTGGCTACACCTTC. Amino acid sequence: CASSGVEQGAIGYTF.

The chain combines TRBV29-1 with TRBJ1-1; TRBD1 is a possible D gene (5 bases). The germline V and J ends were trimmed by 5 bases and 1 base, with 11 bases remaining between them. Germline V gives CDR1 SQVTM, CDR2 ANQGSEA. There are 13 residues in the CDR3. In DNA, the CDR3 is TGCAGCGTTAGACACGGGGGGAACACTGAAGCTTTCTTT. This gives the protein CSVRHGGNTEAFF. The full variable domain, with the rest looked up from reference TRBV29-1 and TRBJ1-1, is SAVISQKPSRDICQRGTSLTIQCQVDSQVTMMFWYRQQPGQSLTLIATANQGSEATYESGFVIDKFPISRPNLTFSTLTVSNMSPEDSSIYLCSVRHGGNTEAFFGQGTRLTVV.

The V gene is TRBV28, the J gene TRBJ1-6; possible D gene TRBD1, 5 bases. The V and J ends lost 3 bases and 7 bases respectively, with 13 bases between them. The CDR3 totals 15 residues. Germline CDR1 and CDR2: MDHEN and SYDVKM. CDR3 loop: CASSFPQGINSPLHF. The CDR3 region has the DNA TGTGCCAGCAGTTTTCCCCAGGGCATAAATTCACCCCTCCACTTT. The full variable domain, rest sourced from reference TRBV28 and TRBJ1-6, is DVKVTQSSRYLVKRTGEKVFLECVQDMDHENMFWYRQDPGLGLRLIYFSYDVKMKEKGDIPEGYSVSREKKERFSLILESASTNQTSMYLCASSFPQGINSPLHFGNGTRLTVT.

This clone has just a few counts. V gene TRBV5-1 combines with J gene TRBJ1-1; 7 bases line up with TRBD1. The CDR3 contains 12 residues. V shed 1 base, J shed 6 bases, and the junction held 0 bases outside the gene matches. The germline CDR1 and CDR2 sequences are SGHRS and YFSETQ. This CDR3 is CASSLTGAEAFF. The CDR3 region has the DNA TGCGCCAGCAGCTTGACAGGGGCTGAAGCTTTCTTT.

Only one count was recorded for this clone. The chain recombines TRBV7-9 with TRBJ1-4; D is unresolved. This CDR3 has 15 residues. V gave up 1 base and J gave up 6 bases, with 12 bases separating them. CDR1 is SEHNR, CDR2 FQNEAQ, per germline (reference sequence). CDR3 amino acids: CASSLVSIVDEKLFF. CDR3 in DNA: TGTGCCAGCAGCTTAGTGAGTATTGTGGATGAAAAACTGTTTTTT.

V usage is TRBV7-9 and J usage is TRBJ1-5; TRBD1 matches 9 bases. The CDR3 covers 14 residues. Germline V gene lookup returns CDR1 SEHNR and CDR2 FQNEAQ (reference sequence). The J segment lost 5 bases and the V segment lost 5 bases, leaving 4 bases of the junction unmatched. The CDR3: CASSLGQGHQPQHF. The CDR3, as DNA: TGTGCCAGCAGCCTGGGACAGGGACATCAGCCCCAGCATTTT.

V gene TRBV6-1 combines with J gene TRBJ2-1; 8 nucleotides match TRBD2. The V gene end was trimmed by 5 bases and the J gene end by 4 bases; junction bases not matched to a gene: 4. The length of the CDR3 is 14 residues. Germline V gene sequence: CDR1 MNHNS, CDR2 SASEGT. CDR3: CASSLTSEYNEQFF. The CDR3 nucleotides are TGTGCCAGCAGTCTGACTAGCGAATACAATGAGCAGTTCTTC.

The gene calls are TRBV10-3 and TRBJ2-7; D remains ambiguous. V lost 2 bases and J 0 bases, leaving 11 bases between the germline ends. Germline V gene data show CDR1 as ENHRY and CDR2 as SYGVKD. This CDR3 contains 15 residues. The CDR3 loop reads CAISESPTTSYEQYF. Written as DNA, the CDR3 is TGTGCCATCAGTGAGAGCCCGACAACCTCCTACGAGCAGTACTTC.

The rearrangement joins TRBV7-9 to TRBJ1-4, with TRBD1 as a possible D gene (5 bases). From germline, CDR1 is SEHNR and CDR2 FQNEAQ (reference sequence). The CDR3 is made up of 13 amino acids. The ends were cut back, 3 bases at V and 6 bases at J, with 8 bases in the middle. For the CDR3, the DNA is TGTGCCAGCAGCTTGTCACAGGATGAAAAACTGTTTTTT. Encoded protein: CASSLSQDEKLFF.

The chain is built from TRBV6-1 and TRBJ1-5; no clear D gene. Per germline, CDR1 MNHNS and CDR2 SASEGT. The CDR3 has 15 amino acids. V was trimmed by 8 bases and J by 5 bases, leaving 19 bases between them. The CDR3 region has the DNA TGTGCCAGCGGACTAGAAGACGGCTTCTATCAGCCCCAGCATTTT. Its translation is CASGLEDGFYQPQHF.

This clone was found a few times. The genes are TRBV6-5 and TRBJ1-4, with D perhaps TRBD1 (5 bases). The CDR3 totals 14 residues. Germline V gene data show CDR1 as MNHEY and CDR2 as SVGAGI. V shed 6 bases and J shed 8 bases, with 16 bases lying between them. The CDR3 DNA sequence: TGTGCCAGCAGCCCCCGGCAGGGTAGGGAAAAACTGTTTTTT. Translating it yields CASSPRQGREKLFF.

The chain couples TRBV9 to TRBJ1-5, with 8 positions matching TRBD1. Germline trimming cut 2 bases from V and 5 bases from J; bases unmatched to any gene: 3. This CDR3 is 14 amino acids long. The germline V gene encodes CDR1 SGDLS and CDR2 YYNGEE. Here the CDR3 reads CASSVDREDQPQHF. In DNA form, the CDR3 reads TGTGCCAGCAGCGTGGACAGGGAGGATCAGCCCCAGCATTTT.

This chain links TRBV20-1 with TRBJ2-7; weak D call: TRBD1 (6 bases). V lost 6 bases and J lost 3, with 9 bases in between. The CDR3 length is 11 residues. CDR1 is DFQATT, CDR2 SNEGSKA, per germline (reference sequence). Here the CDR3 reads CSALDSYEQYF. In nucleotides, the CDR3 is TGCAGTGCCCTGGACAGCTACGAGCAGTACTTC.

Details on this clone: Compared with germline, one end of the junction differs, possibly owing to a read error. The chain is built from TRBV28 and TRBJ1-1; D gene unclear. The V gene's germline CDR1 is MDHEN and CDR2 SYDVKM. The CDR3 sequence is 14 residues long. The CDR3 nucleotides are TGTGCCAGCAGTCCGTCCGCTAAGAACCCTGAAGCTTTCTTT. It translates to CASSPSAKNPEAFF.

The V call is TRBV7-2, the J call TRBJ1-2; D is undetermined. CDR1 is SGHTA, CDR2 FQGNSA, per germline. Deletions cut 6 bases from V and 4 bases from J, with 12 bases between. The CDR3 loop spans 13 amino acids. The CDR3 loop reads CASRRRPAYGYTF. The CDR3 bases are TGTGCCAGCAGGAGGCGGCCAGCCTATGGCTACACCTTC.